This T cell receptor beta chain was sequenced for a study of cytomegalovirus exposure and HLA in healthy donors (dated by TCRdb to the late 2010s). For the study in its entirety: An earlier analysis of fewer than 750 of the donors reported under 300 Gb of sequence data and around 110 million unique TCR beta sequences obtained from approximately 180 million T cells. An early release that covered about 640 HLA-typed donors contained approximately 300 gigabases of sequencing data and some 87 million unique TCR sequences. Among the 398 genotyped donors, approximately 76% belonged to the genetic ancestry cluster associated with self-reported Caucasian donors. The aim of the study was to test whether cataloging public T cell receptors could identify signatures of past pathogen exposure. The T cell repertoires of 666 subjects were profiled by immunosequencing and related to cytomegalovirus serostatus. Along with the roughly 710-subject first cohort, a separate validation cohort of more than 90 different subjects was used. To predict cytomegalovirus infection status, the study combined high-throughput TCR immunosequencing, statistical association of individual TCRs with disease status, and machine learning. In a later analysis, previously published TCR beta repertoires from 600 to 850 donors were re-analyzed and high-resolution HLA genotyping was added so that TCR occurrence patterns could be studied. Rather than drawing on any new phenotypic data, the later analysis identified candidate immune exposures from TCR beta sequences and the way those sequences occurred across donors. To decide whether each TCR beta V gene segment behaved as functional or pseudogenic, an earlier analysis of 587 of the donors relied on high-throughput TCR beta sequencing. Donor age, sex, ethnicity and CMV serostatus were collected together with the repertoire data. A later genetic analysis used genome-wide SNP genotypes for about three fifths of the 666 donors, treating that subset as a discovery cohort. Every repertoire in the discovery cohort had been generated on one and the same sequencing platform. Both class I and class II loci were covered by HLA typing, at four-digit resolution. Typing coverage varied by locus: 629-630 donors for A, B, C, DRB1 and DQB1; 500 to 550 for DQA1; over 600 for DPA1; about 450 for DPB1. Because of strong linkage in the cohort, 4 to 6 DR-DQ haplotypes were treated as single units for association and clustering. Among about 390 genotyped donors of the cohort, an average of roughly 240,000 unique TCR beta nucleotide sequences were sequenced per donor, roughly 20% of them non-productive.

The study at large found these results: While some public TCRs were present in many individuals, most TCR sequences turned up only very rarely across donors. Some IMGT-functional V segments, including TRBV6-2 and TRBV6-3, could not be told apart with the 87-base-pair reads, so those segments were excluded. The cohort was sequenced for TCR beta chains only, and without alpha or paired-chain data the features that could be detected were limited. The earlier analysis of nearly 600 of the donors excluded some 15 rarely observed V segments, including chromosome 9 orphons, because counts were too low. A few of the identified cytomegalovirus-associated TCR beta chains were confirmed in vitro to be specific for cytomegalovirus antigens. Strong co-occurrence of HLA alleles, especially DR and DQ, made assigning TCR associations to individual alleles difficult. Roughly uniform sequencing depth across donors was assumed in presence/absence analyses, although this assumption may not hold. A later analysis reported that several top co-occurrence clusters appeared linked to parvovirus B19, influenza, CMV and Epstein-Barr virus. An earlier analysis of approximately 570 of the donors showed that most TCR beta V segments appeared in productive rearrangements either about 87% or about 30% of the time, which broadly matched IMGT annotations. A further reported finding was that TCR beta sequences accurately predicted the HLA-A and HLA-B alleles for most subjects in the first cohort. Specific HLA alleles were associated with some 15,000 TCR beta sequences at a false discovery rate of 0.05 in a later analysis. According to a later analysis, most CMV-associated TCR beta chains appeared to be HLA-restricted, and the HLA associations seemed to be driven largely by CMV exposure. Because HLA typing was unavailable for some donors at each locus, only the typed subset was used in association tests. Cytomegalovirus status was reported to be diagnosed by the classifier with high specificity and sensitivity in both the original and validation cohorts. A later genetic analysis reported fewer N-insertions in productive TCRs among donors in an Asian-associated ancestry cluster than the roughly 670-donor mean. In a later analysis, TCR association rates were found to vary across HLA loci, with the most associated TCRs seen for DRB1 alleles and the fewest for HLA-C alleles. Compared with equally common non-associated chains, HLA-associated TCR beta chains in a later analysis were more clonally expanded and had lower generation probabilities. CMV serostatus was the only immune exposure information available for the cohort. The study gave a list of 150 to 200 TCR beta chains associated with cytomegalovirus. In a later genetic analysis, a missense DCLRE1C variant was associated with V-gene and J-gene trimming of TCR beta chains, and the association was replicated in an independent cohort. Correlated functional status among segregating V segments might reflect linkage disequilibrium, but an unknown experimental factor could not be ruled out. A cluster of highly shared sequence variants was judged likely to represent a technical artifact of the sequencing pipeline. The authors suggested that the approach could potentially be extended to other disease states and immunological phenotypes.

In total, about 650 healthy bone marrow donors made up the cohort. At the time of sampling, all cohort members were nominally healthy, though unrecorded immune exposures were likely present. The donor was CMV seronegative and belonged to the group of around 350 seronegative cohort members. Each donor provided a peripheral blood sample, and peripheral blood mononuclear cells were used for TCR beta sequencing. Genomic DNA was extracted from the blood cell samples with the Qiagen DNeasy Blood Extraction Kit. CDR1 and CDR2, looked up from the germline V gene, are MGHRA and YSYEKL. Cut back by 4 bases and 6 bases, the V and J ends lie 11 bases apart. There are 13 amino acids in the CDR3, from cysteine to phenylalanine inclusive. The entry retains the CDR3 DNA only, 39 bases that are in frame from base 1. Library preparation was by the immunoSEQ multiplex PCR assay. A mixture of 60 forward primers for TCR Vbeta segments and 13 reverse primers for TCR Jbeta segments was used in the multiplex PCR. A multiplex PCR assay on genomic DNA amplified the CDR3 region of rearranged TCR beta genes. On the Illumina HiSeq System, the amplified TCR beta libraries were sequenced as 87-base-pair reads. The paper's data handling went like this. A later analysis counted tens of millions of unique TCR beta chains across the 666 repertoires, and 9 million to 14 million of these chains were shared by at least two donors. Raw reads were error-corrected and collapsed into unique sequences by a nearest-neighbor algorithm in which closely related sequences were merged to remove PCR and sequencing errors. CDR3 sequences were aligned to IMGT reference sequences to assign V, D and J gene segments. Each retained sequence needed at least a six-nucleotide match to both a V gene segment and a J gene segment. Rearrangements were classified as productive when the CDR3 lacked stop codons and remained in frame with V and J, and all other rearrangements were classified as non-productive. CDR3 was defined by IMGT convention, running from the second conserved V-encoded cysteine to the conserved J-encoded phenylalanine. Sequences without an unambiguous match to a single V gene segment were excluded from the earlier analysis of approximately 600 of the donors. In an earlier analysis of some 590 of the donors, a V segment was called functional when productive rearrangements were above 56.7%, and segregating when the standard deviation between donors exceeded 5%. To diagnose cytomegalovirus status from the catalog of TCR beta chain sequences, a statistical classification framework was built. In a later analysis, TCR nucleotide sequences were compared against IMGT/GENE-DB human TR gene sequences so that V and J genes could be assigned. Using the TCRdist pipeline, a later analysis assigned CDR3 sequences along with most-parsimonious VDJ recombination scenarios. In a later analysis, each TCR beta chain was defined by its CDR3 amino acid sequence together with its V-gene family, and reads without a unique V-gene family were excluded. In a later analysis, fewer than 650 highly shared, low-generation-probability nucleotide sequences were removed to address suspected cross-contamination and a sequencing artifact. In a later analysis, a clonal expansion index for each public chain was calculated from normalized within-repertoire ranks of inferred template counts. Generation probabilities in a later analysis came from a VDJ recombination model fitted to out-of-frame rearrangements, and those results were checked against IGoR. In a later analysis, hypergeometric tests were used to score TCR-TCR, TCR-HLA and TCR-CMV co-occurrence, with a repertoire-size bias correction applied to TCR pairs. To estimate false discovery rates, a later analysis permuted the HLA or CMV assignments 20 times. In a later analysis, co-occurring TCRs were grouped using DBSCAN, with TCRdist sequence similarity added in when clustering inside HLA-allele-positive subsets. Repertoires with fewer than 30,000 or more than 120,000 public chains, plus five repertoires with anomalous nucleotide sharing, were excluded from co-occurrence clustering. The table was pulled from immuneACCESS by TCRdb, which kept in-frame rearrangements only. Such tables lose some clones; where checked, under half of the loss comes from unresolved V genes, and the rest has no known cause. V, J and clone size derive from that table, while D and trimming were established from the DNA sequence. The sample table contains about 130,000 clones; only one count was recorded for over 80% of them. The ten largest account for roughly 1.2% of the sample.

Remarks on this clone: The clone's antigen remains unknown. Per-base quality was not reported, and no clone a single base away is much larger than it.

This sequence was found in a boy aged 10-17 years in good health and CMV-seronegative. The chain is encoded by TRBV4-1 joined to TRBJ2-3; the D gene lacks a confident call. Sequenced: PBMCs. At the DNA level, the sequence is TGCGCCAGCAGCCGCCCGGAGCCGGATACGCAGTATTTT. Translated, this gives CASSRPEPDTQYF.